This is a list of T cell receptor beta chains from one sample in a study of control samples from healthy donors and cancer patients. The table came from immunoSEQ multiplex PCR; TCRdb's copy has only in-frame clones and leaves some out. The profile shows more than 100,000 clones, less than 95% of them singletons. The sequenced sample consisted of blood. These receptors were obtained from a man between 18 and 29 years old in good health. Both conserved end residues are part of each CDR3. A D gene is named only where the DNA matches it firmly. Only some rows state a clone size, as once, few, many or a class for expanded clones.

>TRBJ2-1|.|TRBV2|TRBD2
TGTGCCAGCAGTTCCGGGACTATCGACCCCAGCTCCTACAATGAGCAGTTCTTC
CASSSGTIDPSSYNEQFF
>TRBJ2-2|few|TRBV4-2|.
TGTGCCAGTACTCAGGAGACAGCAAACACCGGGGAGCTGTTTTTT
CASTQETANTGELFF
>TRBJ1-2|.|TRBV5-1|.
TGCGCCAGCAGCTATAGACCTAACTATGGCTACACCTTC
CASSYRPNYGYTF
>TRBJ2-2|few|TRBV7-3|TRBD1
TGTGCCAGCAGCCCGGGACAGGGGAACACCGGGGAGCTGTTTTTT
CASSPGQGNTGELFF
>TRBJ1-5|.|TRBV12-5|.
TGTGCTAGTGGTTCCAAGCCGGGACACCTCAATCAGCCCCAGCATTTT
CASGSKPGHLNQPQHF
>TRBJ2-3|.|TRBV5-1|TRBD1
TGCGCCAGCAGCTCGGGACAGGGACACACAGATACGCAGTATTTT
CASSSGQGHTDTQYF
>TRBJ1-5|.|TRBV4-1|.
TGCGCCAGCAGCCAAGAAAGCGGGGTTTTCGGCAATCAGCCCCAGCATTTT
CASSQESGVFGNQPQHF
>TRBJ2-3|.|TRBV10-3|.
TGTGCCATCGCCGGGGAGGGGGCCCCAGATACGCAGTATTTT
CAIAGEGAPDTQYF
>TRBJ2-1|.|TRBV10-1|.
TGCGCCAGCAGTCGCGGGGGCGCATACAATGAGCAGTTCTTC
CASSRGGAYNEQFF
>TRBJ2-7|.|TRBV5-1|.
TGCGCCAGCAGCTTGACCAGCACCTACGAGCAGTACTTC
CASSLTSTYEQYF
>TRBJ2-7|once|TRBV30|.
TGTGCCTGGAGTGTAACGAGGGGGGCCTACGAGCAGTACTTC
CAWSVTRGAYEQYF
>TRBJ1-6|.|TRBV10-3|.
TGTGCCATCAGTCAGTATAATTCACCCCTCCACTTT
CAISQYNSPLHF
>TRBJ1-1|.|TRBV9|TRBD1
TGTGCCAGCAGCGTAGAAGGGACAGGGCTGACTGAAGCTTTCTTT
CASSVEGTGLTEAFF
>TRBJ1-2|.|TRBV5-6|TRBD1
TGTGCCAGCAGCCCGCTGGACAGGGCTGGCTACACCTTC
CASSPLDRAGYTF
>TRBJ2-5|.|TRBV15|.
TGTGCCACCAGCGTCGGACCCTCGACCCAGTACTTC
CATSVGPSTQYF
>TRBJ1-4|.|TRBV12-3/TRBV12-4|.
TGTGCGTGCACGGGAGGCGAAAAACTGTTTTTT
CACTGGEKLFF
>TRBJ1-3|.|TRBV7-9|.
TGTGCCAGCAGCTTAGAATACACCATATATTTT
CASSLEYTIYF
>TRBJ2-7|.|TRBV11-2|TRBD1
TGTGCCAGCAGCTTAGATCTGGCGGGACAGGGGAGTTACGAGCAGTACTTC
CASSLDLAGQGSYEQYF
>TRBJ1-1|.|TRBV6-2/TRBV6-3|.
TGTGCCAGCAGTTACGGAGTTGAAGCTTTCTTT
CASSYGVEAFF
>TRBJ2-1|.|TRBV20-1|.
TGCAGTGCTAGTAACCCGAAGAGTAATGAGCAGTTCTTC
CSASNPKSNEQFF
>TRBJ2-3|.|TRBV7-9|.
TGTGCCAGCAGCTTAAGTAGAGGCACAGATACGCAGTATTTT
CASSLSRGTDTQYF
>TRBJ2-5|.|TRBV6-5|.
TGTGCCAGCAGTTACGGGGGGGCCAGGGAGACCCAGTACTTC
CASSYGGARETQYF
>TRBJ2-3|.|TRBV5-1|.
TGCGCCAGCACAGAGGGCGGAGATACGCAGTATTTT
CASTEGGDTQYF
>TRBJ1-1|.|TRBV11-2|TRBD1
TGTGCCAGCAGCTTTCCACAGGGGCAAGCTTTCTTT
CASSFPQGQAFF
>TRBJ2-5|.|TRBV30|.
TGTGCCTGGAGGAAAAAACCGGGTCCGGAGGTAGCCCAGTACTTC
CAWRKKPGPEVAQYF
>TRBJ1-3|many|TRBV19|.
TGTGCCAGTAGTATAGCGGCGGCTCTTTCTGGAAACACCATATATTTT
CASSIAAALSGNTIYF
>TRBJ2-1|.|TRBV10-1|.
TGCGCCAGCACCCCGACAGGTCGGGATGGCGATGAGCAGTTCTTC
CASTPTGRDGDEQFF
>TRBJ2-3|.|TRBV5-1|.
TGCGCCAGCAGCTTCCGGGCTGGCACAGATACGCAGTATTTT
CASSFRAGTDTQYF
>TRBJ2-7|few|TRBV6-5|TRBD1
TGTGCCAGCAGTCACGGACAGGGGAGCTACGAGCAGTACTTC
CASSHGQGSYEQYF
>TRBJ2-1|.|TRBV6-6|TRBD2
TGTGCCAGCAGTTTCAGCGTTCGGGGGGGTTACAATGAGCAGTTCTTC
CASSFSVRGGYNEQFF
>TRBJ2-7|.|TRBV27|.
TGTGCCAGCAGTCCGCTTGGACGGTTCTACGAGCAGTACTTC
CASSPLGRFYEQYF
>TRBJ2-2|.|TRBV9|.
TGTGCCAGCAGCATTTCCTTGACGGGCGGGGAGCTGTTTTTT
CASSISLTGGELFF